Listed below are T cell receptor beta chains from one sample, sequenced in a study of cytomegalovirus exposure and HLA in healthy donors. TCRdb keeps only in-frame clones here, not all; method: immunoSEQ multiplex PCR. The table has about 140,000 clones, just under 80% seen once. The source material was PBMCs. The origin of the receptors is a man aged 25 to 40 in good health and CMV-seronegative. The CDR3 runs from the conserved cysteine through the conserved F or W. A D gene is named only where the DNA matches it firmly. Clone size appears in some rows only: once, few, many, or a class for an expanded clone.

V	D	J	size	CDR3	DNA
TRBV5-6	NA	TRBJ2-5	NA	CASSRTREKETQYF	TGTGCCAGCAGTCGTACGAGGGAAAAGGAGACCCAGTACTTC
TRBV11-2	NA	TRBJ1-3	NA	CASSFEAPSSAIYF	TGTGCCAGCAGCTTCGAGGCCCCGAGTTCCGCCATATATTTT
TRBV6-1	TRBD2	TRBJ2-1	NA	CASSELAGGPLSEQFF	TGTGCCAGCAGTGAACTAGCGGGGGGGCCGTTGAGTGAGCAGTTCTTC
TRBV7-9	TRBD2	TRBJ2-7	NA	CASSLKTSEHEQYF	TGTGCCAGCAGCTTAAAGACTAGCGAACACGAGCAGTACTTC
TRBV29-1	TRBD1	TRBJ2-6	NA	CSVGTGSGANVLTF	TGCAGCGTCGGGACAGGCTCTGGGGCCAACGTCCTGACTTTC
TRBV10-3	TRBD1	TRBJ2-2	NA	CAISEAGQGKNTGELFF	TGTGCCATCAGTGAGGCTGGACAGGGGAAGAACACCGGGGAGCTGTTTTTT
TRBV5-3	NA	TRBJ2-3	NA	CARSLARRSGKFPDTQYF	TGTGCCAGAAGCTTGGCTAGGAGGTCCGGAAAGTTCCCAGATACGCAGTATTTT
TRBV18	TRBD1	TRBJ1-5	NA	CASSFGQGKEPQHF	TGTGCCAGCTCATTTGGACAGGGAAAAGAGCCCCAGCATTTT
TRBV28	TRBD1	TRBJ1-2	NA	CASSPWTGNYGYTF	TGTGCCAGCAGTCCTTGGACAGGGAACTATGGCTACACCTTC
TRBV5-1	NA	TRBJ2-5	NA	CASSLSPGSQETQYF	TGCGCCAGCAGCCTAAGTCCGGGGAGCCAAGAGACCCAGTACTTC
TRBV29-1	TRBD1	TRBJ1-2	NA	CSAGVTGVYGYTF	TGCAGCGCGGGAGTGACAGGGGTCTATGGCTACACCTTC
TRBV5-1	TRBD2	TRBJ2-7	NA	CASSPGGLAGGGGIIYEQYF	TGCGCCAGCAGCCCAGGTGGACTAGCGGGAGGGGGGGGGATCATCTACGAGCAGTACTTC
TRBV4-1	NA	TRBJ1-5	NA	CASSQDTTDFQPQNF	TGCGCCAGCAGCCAAGATACGACAGATTTTCAGCCCCAGAATTTT
TRBV19	TRBD1	TRBJ1-6	few	CASSKDREASPLHF	TGTGCCAGTAGTAAGGACAGGGAAGCTTCACCCCTCCACTTT
TRBV28	NA	TRBJ1-1	few	CASSSETEAFF	TGTGCCAGCAGTTCAGAAACTGAAGCTTTCTTT
TRBV6-1	TRBD1	TRBJ2-2	NA	CATQYRQGWTGELFF	TGTGCCACCCAATATAGACAGGGATGGACCGGGGAGCTGTTTTTT
TRBV9	TRBD2	TRBJ2-1	NA	CASSGAGGPIAEQFF	TGTGCCAGCAGCGGAGCGGGGGGGCCGATAGCTGAGCAGTTCTTC
TRBV5-6	TRBD1	TRBJ2-1	NA	CASSSSGGSYNEQFF	TGTGCCAGCAGCTCGTCAGGGGGCTCGTACAATGAGCAGTTCTTC
TRBV10-2	NA	TRBJ2-3	NA	CASSERRGTDTQYF	TGCGCCAGCAGTGAAAGGAGGGGAACAGATACGCAGTATTTT
TRBV29-1	TRBD1	TRBJ2-3	NA	CSVARRLQGGSTDTQYF	TGCAGCGTTGCGAGGAGGTTACAGGGGGGTAGCACAGATACGCAGTATTTT
TRBV10-3	NA	TRBJ1-2	once	CAISVGGHFYGYTF	TGTGCCATCAGTGTGGGGGGGCACTTTTATGGCTACACCTTC
TRBV28	NA	TRBJ2-1	NA	CASSLFSPYNEQFF	TGTGCCAGCAGTTTATTTAGCCCCTACAATGAGCAGTTCTTC
TRBV28	NA	TRBJ1-2	NA	CASTLSQVWATTYGYTF	TGTGCCAGCACCCTATCCCAGGTTTGGGCGACTACCTATGGCTACACCTTC
TRBV19	NA	TRBJ1-2	NA	CASRQDPYGYTF	TGTGCCAGTAGACAGGACCCATATGGCTACACCTTC
TRBV14	NA	TRBJ1-1	NA	CASSLRVPFTEAFF	TGTGCCAGCAGCCTCAGGGTGCCTTTCACTGAAGCTTTCTTT
TRBV5-6	TRBD1	TRBJ1-2	NA	CASSPRQGRKGGYTF	TGTGCCAGCAGCCCCCGACAGGGGCGTAAGGGTGGCTACACCTTC
TRBV9	NA	TRBJ1-1	NA	CASSVAPTVNTEAFF	TGTGCCAGCAGCGTAGCCCCTACAGTAAACACTGAAGCTTTCTTT
TRBV6-5	TRBD1	TRBJ1-1	NA	CASSYPIPGQGLIAFF	TGTGCCAGCAGTTACCCGATCCCGGGACAGGGTTTAATAGCTTTCTTT
TRBV7-9	NA	TRBJ2-3	NA	CASSLGSVVSSTDTQYF	TGTGCCAGCAGCTTAGGCTCGGTCGTTTCTAGCACAGATACGCAGTATTTT
TRBV4-1	TRBD1	TRBJ1-1	NA	CASSRLGQGRENTEAFF	TGCGCCAGCAGTCGCCTCGGACAGGGCCGAGAGAACACTGAAGCTTTCTTT
TRBV5-1	NA	TRBJ2-5	NA	CASSPTANQETQYF	TGCGCCAGCAGCCCCACAGCAAACCAAGAGACCCAGTACTTC
TRBV7-9	NA	TRBJ1-1	NA	CASSPSRGGAFF	TGTGCCAGCAGCCCGAGTAGGGGAGGAGCTTTCTTT
TRBV2	NA	TRBJ1-4	few	CASSARVGEKLFF	TGTGCCAGCAGTGCGCGGGTGGGAGAAAAACTGTTTTTT
TRBV12-5	NA	TRBJ1-1	few	CASGLAEGGAFF	TGTGCTAGTGGTTTGGCCGAAGGGGGAGCTTTCTTT
TRBV29-1	NA	TRBJ2-2	NA	CSVRDRYTGELFF	TGCAGCGTGCGGGACAGATACACCGGGGAGCTGTTTTTT
TRBV28	NA	TRBJ2-7	NA	CASSLRGYEQYF	TGTGCCAGCAGTTTAAGAGGGTACGAGCAGTACTTC
TRBV13	NA	TRBJ2-7	once	CASSPGGTGSYEQYF	TGTGCCAGCAGCCCGGGAGGGACAGGGAGTTACGAGCAGTACTTC
TRBV18	NA	TRBJ2-7	NA	CASSPGTVSYEQYF	TGTGCCAGCTCACCAGGCACAGTCTCCTACGAGCAGTACTTC
TRBV6-4	TRBD1	TRBJ2-3	NA	CASSDSAGGADTQYF	TGTGCCAGCAGTGACTCCGCAGGGGGCGCAGATACGCAGTATTTT
TRBV7-8	TRBD1	TRBJ2-7	NA	CASSLEGGRSSYEQYF	TGTGCCAGCAGCTTAGAAGGGGGCAGGAGCTCCTACGAGCAGTACTTC
TRBV2	NA	TRBJ1-2	NA	CASSEHANYGYTF	TGTGCCAGCAGTGAACACGCGAACTATGGCTACACCTTC
TRBV4-1	NA	TRBJ1-4	few	CASSQGSRATNEKLFF	TGCGCCAGCAGCCAAGGTAGCAGAGCAACTAATGAAAAACTGTTTTTT
TRBV11-3	TRBD2	TRBJ2-5	once	CASSSGGLAGGPETQYF	TGTGCCAGCAGCTCGGGAGGGTTAGCGGGGGGGCCGGAGACCCAGTACTTC
TRBV7-9	NA	TRBJ2-7	NA	CASSFANTYEQYF	TGTGCCAGCAGCTTCGCCAACACCTACGAGCAGTACTTC
TRBV19	TRBD2	TRBJ2-1	NA	CARRPGTSGKSYNEQFF	TGTGCCAGGCGACCCGGGACTAGCGGGAAATCCTACAATGAGCAGTTCTTC
TRBV4-1	NA	TRBJ2-3	NA	CASSSQGGIVGTDTQYF	TGCGCCAGCAGCTCCCAGGGCGGAATTGTAGGCACAGATACGCAGTATTTT
TRBV29-1	TRBD1	TRBJ1-2	NA	CSVDGDRGRTGGYPF	TGCAGCGTTGATGGGGACAGGGGGCGTACGGGGGGCTACCCCTTC
TRBV21-1	NA	TRBJ2-5	NA	CASSYPGGVLRETQYF	TGTGCCAGCAGCTACCCGGGGGGGGTTCTTAGAGAGACCCAGTACTTC
TRBV9	TRBD2	TRBJ2-7	NA	CASSVGPSGGGDEQYF	TGTGCCAGCAGCGTAGGTCCTAGCGGGGGAGGCGACGAGCAGTACTTC
TRBV7-8	NA	TRBJ1-3	NA	CASSLRTATSGNTIYF	TGTGCCAGCAGCTTAAGGACAGCTACCTCTGGAAACACCATATATTTT
TRBV6-6	TRBD2	TRBJ2-3	NA	CASSTSGGAPSTQYF	TGTGCCAGCAGTACTAGCGGGGGGGCCCCGTCGACGCAGTATTTT
TRBV6-5	NA	TRBJ1-1	NA	CASSTGREAFF	TGTGCCAGCAGTACAGGGCGTGAAGCTTTCTTT
TRBV19	TRBD1	TRBJ1-5	NA	CASSIRQGPAQPQHF	TGTGCCAGTAGTATACGACAGGGTCCCGCTCAGCCCCAGCATTTT
TRBV5-8	TRBD1	TRBJ1-1	NA	CASSADRMNTEAFF	TGTGCCAGCAGCGCGGACAGGATGAACACTGAAGCTTTCTTT
TRBV28	NA	TRBJ1-2	NA	CASSLSAGPHLGYGYTF	TGTGCCAGCAGTTTATCGGCAGGGCCACACCTAGGGTATGGCTACACCTTC
TRBV29-1	NA	TRBJ1-4	NA	CSVLQGMDSSELFF	TGCAGCGTCCTACAGGGAATGGACAGTTCGGAACTGTTTTTT
TRBV19	TRBD1	TRBJ1-2	NA	CASSRRRTGTGHGYTF	TGTGCCAGTAGTAGACGCCGGACCGGGACAGGGCACGGCTACACCTTC